The 16 T cell receptor beta chains given below trace back to one sample, sequenced in a study of control samples from healthy donors and cancer patients (dated by TCRdb to about 2020). Library preparation was by the immunoSEQ multiplex PCR assay. TCRdb stores this immuneACCESS table with in-frame sequences only. Part of the clones is absent; in the studies checked, under half of the shortfall reflects unresolved V genes, and no reason is known for the rest. Recorded for this sample are roughly 95,000 clones; approximately 93% of them occurred a single time. Around 0.95% of the sample is in the top ten clones. Sequencing used blood. These receptors were collected from a woman aged 25 to 39 in good health.

V usage is TRBV2 and J usage is TRBJ2-7, with TRBD1 identical over 9 bases. Germline trimming cut 1 base from V and 0 bases from J; bases unmatched to any gene: 7. This CDR3 spans 17 amino acids. Germline loops: CDR1 SNHLY, CDR2 FYNNEI. The CDR3 sequence is CASSEVVTGGNSYEQYF. DNA for the CDR3: TGTGCCAGCAGTGAAGTGGTGACAGGGGGTAACTCCTACGAGCAGTACTTC.

The gene calls are TRBV7-3 and TRBJ2-1; no clear D. Germline CDR1 and CDR2: SGHTA and FQGTGA. Deletions cut 5 bases from V and 3 bases from J, with 11 bases between. The CDR3 length is 14 residues. CDR3 nucleotide sequence: TGTGCCAGCAGCCTCGGACGGAGCTACAATGAGCAGTTCTTC. Its protein product is CASSLGRSYNEQFF.

The J gene is TRBJ1-5, the V gene TRBV28, with 9 positions matching TRBD1. V trimming: 8 bases; J trimming: 7 bases; junction bases outside the gene matches: 15. Germline-derived CDR1 and CDR2 are MDHEN and SYDVKM. The CDR3 has 16 residues. CDR3 protein: CASSTRAQGAGQPQHF. CDR3 sequence (DNA): TGTGCCAGCTCGACCAGGGCACAGGGGGCGGGACAGCCCCAGCATTTT.

The V call is TRBV4-2, the J call TRBJ2-3, with D possibly called TRBD1 or TRBD2 (5 bases each). Germline CDR1 and CDR2: LGHNA and YNFKEQ. The CDR3 length is 15 residues. With 0 bases removed from V and 5 bases from J, the gap between germline ends came to 12 bases. The DNA of the CDR3 is TGTGCCAGCAGCCAAGAGGATCTGGGACGAGATACGCAGTATTTT. Translated, it gives CASSQEDLGRDTQYF.

The chain uses TRBV5-1 and TRBJ2-3; 12 positions match TRBD1. There are 16 residues in the CDR3. CDR1 SGHRS and CDR2 YFSETQ come from the germline V gene. With 4 bases clipped from V and 7 bases from J, the junction kept 10 bases outside the gene matches. The DNA of the CDR3 is TGCGCCAGCAGCCGTCCGGGACAGGGGGCGTTAAATACGCAGTATTTT. Protein sequence: CASSRPGQGALNTQYF.

The genes are TRBV7-2 and TRBJ2-3, with 10 positions matching TRBD2. This CDR3 is built from 17 residues. Per the germline V gene, CDR1 is SGHTA and CDR2 is FQGNSA. V was clipped by 5 bases and J by 0 bases; unmatched bases: 8. The CDR3 DNA sequence: TGTGCCAGCAGCCTTACCCCACTAGCGGGAAGCACAGATACGCAGTATTTT. It is translated as CASSLTPLAGSTDTQYF.

The genes are TRBV3-1 (or the pseudogene TRBV3-2) and TRBJ2-7, with TRBD1 matching 9 bases. Germline V CDR1 and CDR2: LGHDT, YNNKEL (reference sequence). V lost 2 bases and J lost 1; bases outside the gene matches: 6. The length of the CDR3 is 16 residues. CDR3 bases: TGTGCCAGCAGCCAAAATCCGGGACAGGGTTCCTACGAGCAGTACTTC. The encoded protein is CASSQNPGQGSYEQYF.

On this clone: The sample has other DNA sequences that encode this CDR3 too. The V call is TRBV3-1 (or the pseudogene TRBV3-2), the J call TRBJ1-1, with D unclear. Trimming removed 4 bases from V and 2 bases from J, with 8 bases in between. The CDR3 has 13 amino acids. Germline values: CDR1 LGHDT, CDR2 YNNKEL (reference sequence). In nucleotides, the CDR3 is TGTGCCAGCAGCCCCGACTCCAACACTGAAGCTTTCTTT. This sequence encodes CASSPDSNTEAFF.

The genes are TRBV19 and TRBJ1-5; D remains unclear. This CDR3 is built from 12 residues. Germline V lookup: CDR1 LNHDA, CDR2 SQIVND (reference sequence). The ends were cut back, 5 bases at V and 2 bases at J, with 4 bases in the middle. The CDR3 region has the DNA TGTGCCAGTAGTTCAGGCAATCAGCCCCAGCATTTT. Residues: CASSSGNQPQHF.

This clone was detected once. The chain joins TRBV5-6 to TRBJ2-2; D call uncertain. This CDR3 has 15 residues. Trimming took off 6 bases at V and 3 bases at J, with 15 bases between the two ends. Germline assignment: CDR1 SGHDT and CDR2 YYEEEE. CDR3 protein: CASTPRPPDTGELFF. The CDR3 DNA is TGTGCCAGCACCCCCCGGCCACCAGACACCGGGGAGCTGTTTTTT.

Written as DNA, the CDR3 is TGTGCCAGCAGCTTAGAAGGGGAGTCCTCCTACGAGCAGTACTTC. This codes for CASSLEGESSYEQYF. V gene TRBV13 combines with J gene TRBJ2-7; D is perhaps TRBD1 or TRBD2 (5 bases each). The germline V gene encodes CDR1 PRHDT and CDR2 FYEKMQ (reference sequence). The CDR3 has 15 amino acids. V gave up 1 base and J gave up 0 bases, with 10 bases separating them. Full variable domain (outside the CDR3, taken from reference TRBV13 and TRBJ2-7): AAGVIQSPRHLIKEKRETATLKCYPIPRHDTVYWYQQGPGQDPQFLISFYEKMQSDKGSIPDRFSAQQFSDYHSELNMSSLELGDSALYFCASSLEGESSYEQYFGPGTRLTVT.

The V and J genes are TRBV30 and TRBJ2-7, with 16 bases fitting TRBD2. Germline loops: CDR1 GTSNPN, CDR2 SVGIG (reference sequence). Trimming took 2 bases from V and 2 from J; bases not matched to a gene: 6. The CDR3 sequence is 17 residues long. The CDR3 coding sequence is TGTGCCTGGAGTTGGGGGACTAGCGGGAGGGCGGCCTACGAGCAGTACTTC. Protein product: CAWSWGTSGRAAYEQYF.

The rearrangement joins TRBV6-5 to TRBJ2-1; 10 positions match TRBD2. V trimming: 4 bases; J trimming: 15 bases; junction bases outside the gene matches: 15. The CDR3 totals 15 residues. The germline CDR1 and CDR2 sequences are MNHEY and SVGAGI. The CDR3 spells CASSSTGTSAVWVFF. CDR3 sequence (DNA): TGTGCCAGCAGTTCAACCGGGACTAGCGCGGTCTGGGTGTTCTTC.

This chain connects TRBV5-1 to TRBJ2-3; D possibly corresponds to TRBD2 (5 bases). V lost 4 bases, J lost 1 base, and 10 bases lay in between. The CDR3 extends over 14 amino acids. Germline V gene sequence: CDR1 SGHRS, CDR2 YFSETQ. The CDR3 loop reads CASSGAERTDTQYF. CDR3 bases: TGCGCCAGCAGCGGAGCGGAGCGCACAGATACGCAGTATTTT.

This chain uses TRBV5-1 with TRBJ1-2, with unresolved D. The V end lost 5 bases, the J end lost 6 bases, and 14 bases lay between the germline ends. The V gene's germline CDR1 is SGHRS and CDR2 YFSETQ. The CDR3 totals 13 residues. The CDR3 coding sequence is TGCGCCAGCAGGGATGGGCCTGGCCATGGCTACACCTTC. This encodes CASRDGPGHGYTF.

The CDR3 DNA reads TGTGCCAGTAGTGCCAGAATCAATCAGCCCCAGCATTTT. It encodes CASSARINQPQHF. The chain joins TRBV19 to TRBJ1-5; no clear D gene. Between the trimmed V and J ends, which lost 5 bases and 3 bases, there was a span of 8 bases. CDR3 size: 13 residues. Germline values: CDR1 LNHDA, CDR2 SQIVND (reference sequence).